One sample yielded the 5 T cell receptor beta chains listed below, sequenced in a study of blood T cell repertoires in COVID-19. Assay: immunoSEQ multiplex PCR; the TCRdb copy retains only in-frame clones and omits some. The sample consists of around 130,000 clones, roughly 80% of them appearing once. The sequenced material came from peripheral blood. The receptor set was obtained from a human donor in a cohort sampled during active COVID-19.

This clone turned up a few times. The chain links TRBV4-2 to TRBJ1-5; weak D call: TRBD1 (5 bases). Trimming removed 0 bases at V and 7 bases at J, with 13 bases between. Germline CDR1 is LGHNA and CDR2 is YNFKEQ. This CDR3 spans 15 amino acids. The CDR3 protein is CASSQESGVGQPQHF. CDR3 nucleotides: TGTGCCAGCAGCCAAGAATCGGGGGTGGGCCAGCCCCAGCATTTT.

The chain joins TRBV27 to TRBJ1-2; TRBD1 is a possible D gene (6 bases). CDR1 and CDR2 (germline): MNHEY, SMNVEV (reference sequence). The CDR3 has 14 residues. Between the trimmed V and J ends, which lost 4 bases and 6 bases, there was a span of 15 bases. CDR3 loop: CASSYSGEGDGYTF. The CDR3 DNA sequence: TGTGCCAGCAGTTATTCAGGGGAAGGGGATGGCTACACCTTC.

The V gene is TRBV18, the J gene TRBJ2-7, with 7 bases aligning to TRBD1. Germline V gene lookup returns CDR1 KGHSH and CDR2 LQKENI. Trimming at V came to 5 bases and at J to 5 bases, leaving 3 bases not matched to a gene. This CDR3 is built from 12 residues. The CDR3 DNA reads as TGTGCCAGCTCAGGAACAGGGGACGAGCAGTACTTC. This translates into CASSGTGDEQYF.

The sample holds one count of this clone. The chain joins TRBV30 to TRBJ2-7; 9 positions match TRBD2. V gave up 1 base and J gave up 3 bases; unmatched junction bases: 7. Germline V gene data show CDR1 as GTSNPN and CDR2 as SVGIG (reference sequence). The CDR3 contains 15 residues. The CDR3 protein is CAWSGISGSYYEQYF. The CDR3 DNA follows: TGTGCCTGGAGTGGGATTAGCGGGAGTTACTACGAGCAGTACTTC.

The chain employs TRBV6-1 and TRBJ2-1; D possibly corresponds to TRBD1 (6 bases). The CDR3 totals 15 residues. The V and J ends lost 2 bases and 9 bases respectively, with 17 bases between them. The germline V gene encodes CDR1 MNHNS and CDR2 SASEGT. The CDR3 sequence is CASSESGQGLSEQFF. The CDR3 bases are TGTGCCAGCAGTGAATCTGGGCAGGGGTTAAGTGAGCAGTTCTTC.